The 22 T cell receptor beta chains given below trace back to one sample, sequenced in a study of cytotoxic CD8 clonotypes in ibrutinib-treated CLL. TCRdb's copy holds only in-frame clones and misses some; the assay was immunoSEQ multiplex PCR. Here the sample spans over 30,000 clones, around 63% being singletons. The sequencing here drew on PBMCs, taken at disease progression, from a patient treated with ibrutinib. The receptors were gathered from a human donor with chronic lymphocytic leukemia.

The chain combines TRBV11-3 with TRBJ2-4; D is perhaps TRBD2 (7 bases). This CDR3 comprises 17 residues. Germline values: CDR1 SGHNT, CDR2 YENEEA. V lost 5 bases, J lost 3 bases, and 20 bases lay in between. CDR3 nucleotide sequence: TGTGCCAGCAGCCCTATTGGAGGGGGAGGGAGCAAAAACATTCAGTACTTC. Its translation is CASSPIGGGGSKNIQYF.

This chain links TRBV7-6 with TRBJ2-1, with D perhaps matching TRBD2 (5 bases). V was pared by 4 bases and J by 0 bases, with 10 bases between. There are 15 residues in the CDR3. The germline CDR1 and CDR2 sequences are SGHVS and FNYEAQ. CDR3 bases: TGTGCCAGCAGCTCCCAGCGGAGCTCCTACAATGAGCAGTTCTTC. As protein: CASSSQRSSYNEQFF.

This clone was detected a few times. The chain employs TRBV11-3 and TRBJ2-1; possible D gene TRBD2, 6 bases. V lost 1 base and J lost 11, with 9 bases in between. Germline assignment: CDR1 SGHNT and CDR2 YENEEA. The CDR3 extends over 12 amino acids. CDR3 bases: TGTGCCAGCAGCTTAGTACGGGAGAAGCAGTTCTTC. Translating it yields CASSLVREKQFF.

The chain recombines TRBV6-1 with TRBJ1-5; no clear D gene. The ends were cut back, 10 bases at V and 0 bases at J, with 13 bases in the middle. The CDR3 covers 14 residues. Germline-derived CDR1 and CDR2 are MNHNS and SASEGT. The CDR3 nucleotides are TGTGCCACCTTGCCAACCGATAGCAATCAGCCCCAGCATTTT. It specifies CATLPTDSNQPQHF.

The chain has TRBV4-3 and TRBJ1-3; D is unresolved. With 1 base removed from V and 2 bases from J, the gap between germline ends came to 9 bases. Germline lookup yields CDR1 LGHNA and CDR2 YSLEER. CDR3 length: 15 residues. As DNA, the CDR3 is TGCGCCAGCAGCCAAGCAGGTGTAGCTGGAAACACCATATATTTT. Its translation is CASSQAGVAGNTIYF.

The chain has TRBV19 and TRBJ2-1, with D possibly being TRBD1 (5 bases). Trimming took off 2 bases at V and 6 bases at J, with 14 bases between the two ends. The CDR3 totals 15 residues. CDR1 and CDR2 from the germline V gene are LNHDA and SQIVND (reference sequence). As DNA, the CDR3 is TGTGCCAGTAGTATATTGGCGGACAAGTCCAATGAGCAGTTCTTC. Residues: CASSILADKSNEQFF.

This chain connects TRBV27 to TRBJ2-7; 8 positions agree with TRBD1. The CDR3 is 14 amino acids. J lost 0 bases, V lost 3 bases, and 1 base had no gene match. Germline V gene data show CDR1 as MNHEY and CDR2 as SMNVEV (reference sequence). In nucleotides, the CDR3 is TGTGCCAGCAGTTTTGGACAGGGCTCCTACGAGCAGTACTTC. Translated, it gives CASSFGQGSYEQYF.

This chain joins TRBV4-1 and TRBJ1-2; D gene ambiguous. Trimming stripped 0 bases from V and 2 bases from J, with 4 bases between. The germline CDR1 and CDR2 sequences are MGHRA and YSYEKL. The CDR3 spans 13 residues. CDR3 nucleotides: TGCGCCAGCAGCCAAGAACCCAACTATGGCTACACCTTC. Translated, it gives CASSQEPNYGYTF.

V gene TRBV5-1 combines with J gene TRBJ2-2, with D uncertain. V was clipped by 4 bases and J by 0 bases, with 10 bases between them. The germline CDR1 and CDR2 sequences are SGHRS and YFSETQ. This CDR3 has 15 amino acids. Written as DNA, the CDR3 is TGCGCCAGCAGCCCTCAGGTTTCGAACACCGGGGAGCTGTTTTTT. It specifies CASSPQVSNTGELFF.

This clone appeared a few times. The chain recombines TRBV6-5 with TRBJ2-7; TRBD2 matches at 10 bases. With V trimmed by 6 bases and J by 6 bases, 11 bases remained unmatched. CDR3 length equals 15 residues. CDR1 MNHEY and CDR2 SVGAGI come from the germline V gene. The CDR3 nucleotides are TGTGCCAGCAGCTCCCAACTAGCGGGATCTAGCGAGCAGTACTTC. Its translation: CASSSQLAGSSEQYF.

This chain joins TRBV11-3 and TRBJ2-1, with 8 positions matching TRBD1. CDR3 length equals 17 residues. Germline CDR1 SGHNT, CDR2 YENEEA. Trimming at V came to 7 bases and at J to 0 bases, leaving 11 bases not matched to a gene. CDR3 residues: CASTIGGGTGSYNEQFF. CDR3 DNA: TGTGCCAGCACCATAGGAGGAGGGACAGGCTCCTACAATGAGCAGTTCTTC.

The chain combines TRBV29-1 with TRBJ2-5, with a tentative D call TRBD1 (6 bases). The germline V gene encodes CDR1 SQVTM and CDR2 ANQGSEA. CDR3 length equals 16 residues. The V gene lost 3 bases and the J gene lost 5 bases, with 22 bases spanning the gap. For the CDR3, the DNA is TGCAGCGTTGACCAGTTTGCGACAGGCGCATTGGAGACCCAGTACTTC. Protein: CSVDQFATGALETQYF. Using reference TRBV29-1 and TRBJ2-5 for the parts outside the CDR3, the full variable domain is SAVISQKPSRDICQRGTSLTIQCQVDSQVTMMFWYRQQPGQSLTLIATANQGSEATYESGFVIDKFPISRPNLTFSTLTVSNMSPEDSSIYLCSVDQFATGALETQYFGPGTRLLVL.

The J gene is TRBJ1-1, the V gene TRBV10-3; tentative D call: TRBD1 (6 bases). The germline V gene encodes CDR1 ENHRY and CDR2 SYGVKD. The CDR3 sequence is 15 residues long. V was clipped by 10 bases and J by 5 bases, with 23 bases between them. The CDR3 DNA sequence: TGTGCCACGGCTCGGGAGACAGGCATTAGGACTGAAGCTTTCTTT. Amino acid sequence: CATARETGIRTEAFF.

The gene calls are TRBV7-3 and TRBJ2-1; TRBD2 agrees at 12 bases. The germline gives CDR1 SGHTA, CDR2 FQGTGA. The CDR3 runs 16 residues. V shed 6 bases and J 5 bases; nucleotides not matched to a gene: 8. DNA for the CDR3: TGTGCCAGCAGGGCGACTAGCGGGAGTAACGACAATGAGCAGTTCTTC. Translation: CASRATSGSNDNEQFF.

This chain links TRBV29-1 with TRBJ1-2, with D perhaps matching TRBD1 (6 bases). The CDR3 contains 14 residues. The germline V gene encodes CDR1 SQVTM and CDR2 ANQGSEA. V lost 2 bases and J 8 bases, leaving 18 bases between the germline ends. The CDR3 sequence is CSVEFGGLGWGYTF. The CDR3, as DNA: TGCAGCGTTGAATTCGGGGGCTTAGGTTGGGGCTACACCTTC. The whole variable domain, filled in from reference TRBV29-1 and TRBJ1-2, reads SAVISQKPSRDICQRGTSLTIQCQVDSQVTMMFWYRQQPGQSLTLIATANQGSEATYESGFVIDKFPISRPNLTFSTLTVSNMSPEDSSIYLCSVEFGGLGWGYTFGSGTRLTVV.

This sequence joins TRBV7-3 and TRBJ1-2, with D maybe TRBD1 (5 bases). From germline, CDR1 is SGHTA and CDR2 FQGTGA. The ends were cut back, 2 bases at V and 6 bases at J, with 10 bases in the middle. CDR3 size: 13 residues. In nucleotides, the CDR3 is TGTGCCAGCAGCTTATCCAGGGTCGATGGCTACACCTTC. It specifies CASSLSRVDGYTF.

The rearrangement uses TRBV7-6 and TRBJ2-5; 10 positions agree with TRBD2. With V trimmed by 5 bases and J by 5 bases, 8 bases remained unmatched. This CDR3 comprises 15 residues. The germline gives CDR1 SGHVS, CDR2 FNYEAQ. The CDR3 nucleotides are TGTGCCAGCAGCCAAGATAGCGGGAGGAGGGAGACCCAGTACTTC. Translation: CASSQDSGRRETQYF.

V usage is TRBV7-9 and J usage is TRBJ2-4; tentatively, D is TRBD1 or TRBD2 (6 bases each). The CDR3 consists of 18 residues. Germline V gives CDR1 SEHNR, CDR2 FQNEAQ (reference sequence). V was pared by 5 bases and J by 1 base, with 21 bases between. DNA of the CDR3: TGTGCCAGCAGCCGAATCAGGGGAACTAGCAATGCCAAAAACATTCAGTACTTC. Its protein product is CASSRIRGTSNAKNIQYF.

The chain recombines TRBV7-3 with TRBJ1-6; the D is unclear. Germline V gene data show CDR1 as SGHTA and CDR2 as FQGTGA. Deletions cut 2 bases from V and 10 bases from J, with 9 bases between. This CDR3 spans 13 amino acids. The CDR3, as DNA: TGTGCCAGCAGCTTAGAGGCTGAATCACCCCTCCACTTT. The encoded protein is CASSLEAESPLHF.

This chain uses TRBV4-2 with TRBJ2-1; D is perhaps TRBD1 (5 bases). The CDR3 loop spans 13 amino acids. Trimming left V 3 bases short and J 4 bases short, with 7 bases between. Germline V lookup: CDR1 LGHNA, CDR2 YNFKEQ. This chain's CDR3 is CASSHREYNEQFF. The CDR3 bases are TGTGCCAGCAGCCACAGGGAATACAATGAGCAGTTCTTC.

This rearrangement joins TRBV18 to TRBJ2-5; TRBD1 is a possible D gene (6 bases). The V gene's germline CDR1 is KGHSH and CDR2 LQKENI. Deletions cut 2 bases from V and 7 bases from J, with 17 bases between. This CDR3 is 15 amino acids long. The CDR3 sequence: CASSPIPDKGVTQYF. Here the CDR3 DNA reads TGTGCCAGCTCACCAATCCCGGACAAGGGGGTGACCCAGTACTTC.

The V gene is TRBV6-1, the J gene TRBJ2-3; 10 bases line up with TRBD2. Trimming removed 9 bases from V and 2 bases from J; junction bases left unmatched: 5. The CDR3 has 14 residues. Per germline, CDR1 MNHNS and CDR2 SASEGT. For the CDR3, the DNA is TGTGCCAGTGCAGCGGGAGGGTTCACAGATACGCAGTATTTT. The encoded protein is CASAAGGFTDTQYF.